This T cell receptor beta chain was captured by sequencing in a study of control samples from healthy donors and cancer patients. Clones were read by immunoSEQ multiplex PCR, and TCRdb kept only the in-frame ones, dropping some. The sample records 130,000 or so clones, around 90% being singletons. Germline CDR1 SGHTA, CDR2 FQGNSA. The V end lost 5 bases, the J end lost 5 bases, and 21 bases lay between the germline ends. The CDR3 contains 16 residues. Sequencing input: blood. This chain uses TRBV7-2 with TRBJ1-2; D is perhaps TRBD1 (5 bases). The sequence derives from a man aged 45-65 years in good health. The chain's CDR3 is CASSTRSGPLRYGYTF. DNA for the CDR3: TGTGCCAGCAGCACGCGCTCGGGGCCGTTGCGATATGGCTACACCTTC. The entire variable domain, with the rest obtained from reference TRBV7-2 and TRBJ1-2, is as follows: GAGVSQSPSNKVTEKGKDVELRCDPISGHTALYWYRQSLGQGLEFLIYFQGNSAPDKSGLPSDRFSAERTGGSVSTLTIQRTQQEDSAVYLCASSTRSGPLRYGYTFGSGTRLTVV.